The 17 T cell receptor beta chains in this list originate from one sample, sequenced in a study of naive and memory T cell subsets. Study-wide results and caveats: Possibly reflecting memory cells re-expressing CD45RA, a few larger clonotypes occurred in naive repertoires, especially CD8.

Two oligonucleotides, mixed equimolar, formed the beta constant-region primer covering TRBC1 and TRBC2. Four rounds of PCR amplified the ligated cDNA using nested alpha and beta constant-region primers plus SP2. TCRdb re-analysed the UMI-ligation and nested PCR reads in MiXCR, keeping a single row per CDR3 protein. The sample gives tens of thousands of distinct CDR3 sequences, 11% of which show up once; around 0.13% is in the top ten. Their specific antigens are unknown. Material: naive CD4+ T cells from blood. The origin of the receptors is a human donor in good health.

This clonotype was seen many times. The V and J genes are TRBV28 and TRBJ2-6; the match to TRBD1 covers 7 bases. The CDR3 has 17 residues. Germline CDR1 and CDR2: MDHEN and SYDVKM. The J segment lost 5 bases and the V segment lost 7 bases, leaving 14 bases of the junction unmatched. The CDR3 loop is CASNQHSGTVRANVLTF. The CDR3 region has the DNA TGTGCCAGCAATCAACACTCAGGGACAGTAAGGGCCAACGTCCTGACTTTC.

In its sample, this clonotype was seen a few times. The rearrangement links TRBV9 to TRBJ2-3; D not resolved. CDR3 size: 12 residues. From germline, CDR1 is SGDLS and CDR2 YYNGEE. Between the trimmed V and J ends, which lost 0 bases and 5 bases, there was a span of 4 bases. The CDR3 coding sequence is TGTGCCAGCAGCGTAGTATTAGATACGCAGTATTTT. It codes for CASSVVLDTQYF.

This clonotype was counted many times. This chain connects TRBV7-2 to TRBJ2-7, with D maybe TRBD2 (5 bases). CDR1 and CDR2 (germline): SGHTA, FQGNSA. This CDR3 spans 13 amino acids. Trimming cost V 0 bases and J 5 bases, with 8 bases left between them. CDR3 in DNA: TGTGCCAGCAGCTTAGCGGGAGTAGACGAGCAGTACTTC. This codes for CASSLAGVDEQYF.

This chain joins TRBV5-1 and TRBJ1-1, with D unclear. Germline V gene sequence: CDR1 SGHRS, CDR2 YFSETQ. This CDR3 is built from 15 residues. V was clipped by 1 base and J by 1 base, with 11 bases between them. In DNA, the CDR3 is TGCGCCAGCAGCTTGTTCGGACGGCAGAACACTGAAGCTTTCTTT. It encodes CASSLFGRQNTEAFF.

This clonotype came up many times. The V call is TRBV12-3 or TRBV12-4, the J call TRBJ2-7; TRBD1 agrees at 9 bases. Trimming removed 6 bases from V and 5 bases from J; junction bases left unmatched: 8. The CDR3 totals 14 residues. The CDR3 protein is CASSLQGAGNEQYF. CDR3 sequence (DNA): TGTGCCAGCAGCTTACAGGGGGCTGGAAACGAGCAGTACTTC.

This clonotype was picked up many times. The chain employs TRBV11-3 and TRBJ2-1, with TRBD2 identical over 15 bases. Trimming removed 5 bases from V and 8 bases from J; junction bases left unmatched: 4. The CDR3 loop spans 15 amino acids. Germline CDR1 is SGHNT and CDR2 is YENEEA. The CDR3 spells CASSPGLAGGYEQFF. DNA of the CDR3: TGTGCCAGCAGCCCGGGACTAGCGGGAGGATATGAGCAGTTCTTC.

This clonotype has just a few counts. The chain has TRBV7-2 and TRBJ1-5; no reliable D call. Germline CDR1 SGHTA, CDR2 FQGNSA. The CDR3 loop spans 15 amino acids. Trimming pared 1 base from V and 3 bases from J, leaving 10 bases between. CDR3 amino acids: CASSLGQNYNQPQHF. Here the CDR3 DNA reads TGTGCCAGCAGCTTAGGGCAGAACTACAATCAGCCCCAGCATTTT.

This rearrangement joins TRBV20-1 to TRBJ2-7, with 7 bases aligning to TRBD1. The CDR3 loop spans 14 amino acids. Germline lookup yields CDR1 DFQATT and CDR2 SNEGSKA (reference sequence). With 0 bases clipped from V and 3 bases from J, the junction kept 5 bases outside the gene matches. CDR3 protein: CSARDPRGLYEQYF. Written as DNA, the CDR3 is TGCAGTGCTAGAGACCCGAGGGGGCTCTACGAGCAGTACTTC.

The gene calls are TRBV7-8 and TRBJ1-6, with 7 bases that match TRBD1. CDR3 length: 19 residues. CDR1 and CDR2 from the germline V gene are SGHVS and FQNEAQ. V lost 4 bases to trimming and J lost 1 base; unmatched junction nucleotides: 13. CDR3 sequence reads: CASSYYRGAQGSYNSPLHF. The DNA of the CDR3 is TGTGCCAGCAGCTACTACAGGGGCGCCCAGGGATCCTATAATTCACCCCTCCACTTT.

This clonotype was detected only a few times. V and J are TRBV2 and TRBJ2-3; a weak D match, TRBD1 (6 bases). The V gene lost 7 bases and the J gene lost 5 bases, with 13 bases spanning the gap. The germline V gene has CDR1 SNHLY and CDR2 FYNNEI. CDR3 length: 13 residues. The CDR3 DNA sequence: TGTGCCAGCACAAACCTCAGGGGAGATACGCAGTATTTT. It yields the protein CASTNLRGDTQYF.

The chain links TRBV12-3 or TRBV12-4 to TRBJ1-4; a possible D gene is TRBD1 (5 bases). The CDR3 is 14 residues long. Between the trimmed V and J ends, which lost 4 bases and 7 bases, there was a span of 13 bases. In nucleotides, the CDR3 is TGTGCCAGCAGTTCTCAGGGAAAAATTGAAAAACTGTTTTTT. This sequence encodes CASSSQGKIEKLFF.

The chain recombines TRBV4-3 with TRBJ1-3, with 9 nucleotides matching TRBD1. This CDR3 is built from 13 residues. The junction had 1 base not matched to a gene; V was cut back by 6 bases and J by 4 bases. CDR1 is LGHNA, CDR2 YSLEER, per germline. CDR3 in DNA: TGCGCCAGCAGAGGGACAGGGGGAAACACCATATATTTT. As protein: CASRGTGGNTIYF.

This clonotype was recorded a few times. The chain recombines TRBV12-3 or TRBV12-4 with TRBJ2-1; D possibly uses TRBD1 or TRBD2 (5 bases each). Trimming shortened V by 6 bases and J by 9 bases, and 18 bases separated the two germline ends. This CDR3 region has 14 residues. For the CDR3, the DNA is TGTGCCAGCAGACCCGGGACCCATTTTTCTGAGCAGTTCTTC. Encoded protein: CASRPGTHFSEQFF.

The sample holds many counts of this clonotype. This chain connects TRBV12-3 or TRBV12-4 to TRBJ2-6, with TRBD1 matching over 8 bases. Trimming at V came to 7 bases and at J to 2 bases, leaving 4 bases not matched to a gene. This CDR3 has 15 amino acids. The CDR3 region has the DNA TGTGCCAGCACCAGACAGGGGACTGGGGCCAACGTCCTGACTTTC. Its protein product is CASTRQGTGANVLTF.

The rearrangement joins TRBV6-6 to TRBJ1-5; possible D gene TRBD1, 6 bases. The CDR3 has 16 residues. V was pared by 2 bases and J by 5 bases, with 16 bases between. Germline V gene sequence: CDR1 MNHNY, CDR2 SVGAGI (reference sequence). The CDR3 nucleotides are TGTGCCAGCAGTTACGGGGGGCAGGGGAAAGATCAGCCCCAGCATTTT. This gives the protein CASSYGGQGKDQPQHF.

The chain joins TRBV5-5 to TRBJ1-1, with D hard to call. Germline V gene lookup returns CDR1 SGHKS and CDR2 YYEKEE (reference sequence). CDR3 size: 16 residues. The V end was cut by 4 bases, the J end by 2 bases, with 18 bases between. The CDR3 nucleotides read TGTGCCAGCAGCCACCAATCTGGGGAGGTCAACACTGAAGCTTTCTTT. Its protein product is CASSHQSGEVNTEAFF. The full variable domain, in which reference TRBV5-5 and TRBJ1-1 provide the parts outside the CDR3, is DAGVTQSPTHLIKTRGQQVTLRCSPISGHKSVSWYQQVLGQGPQFIFQYYEKEERGRGNFPDRFSARQFPNYSSELNVNALLLGDSALYLCASSHQSGEVNTEAFFGQGTRLTVV.

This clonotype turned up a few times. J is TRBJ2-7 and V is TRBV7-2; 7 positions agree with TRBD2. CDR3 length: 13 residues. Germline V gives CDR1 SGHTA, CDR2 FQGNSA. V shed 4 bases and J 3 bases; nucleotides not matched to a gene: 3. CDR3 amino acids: CASSSTGGYEQYF. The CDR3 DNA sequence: TGTGCCAGCAGCTCAACGGGAGGCTACGAGCAGTACTTC.